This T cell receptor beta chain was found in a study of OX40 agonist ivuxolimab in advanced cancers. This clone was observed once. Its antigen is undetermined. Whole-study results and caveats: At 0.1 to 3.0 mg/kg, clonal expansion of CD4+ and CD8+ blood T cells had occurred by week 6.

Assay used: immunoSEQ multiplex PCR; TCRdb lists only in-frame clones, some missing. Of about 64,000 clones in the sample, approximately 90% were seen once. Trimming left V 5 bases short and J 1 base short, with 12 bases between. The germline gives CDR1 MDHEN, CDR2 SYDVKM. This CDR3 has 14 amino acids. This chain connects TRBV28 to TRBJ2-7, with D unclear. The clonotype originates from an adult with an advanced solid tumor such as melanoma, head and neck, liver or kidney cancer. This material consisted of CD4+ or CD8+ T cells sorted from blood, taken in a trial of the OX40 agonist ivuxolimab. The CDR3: CASSPARVSYEQYF. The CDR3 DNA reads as TGTGCCAGCAGTCCCGCGCGCGTTTCCTACGAGCAGTACTTC.